This T cell receptor beta chain was sequenced in a study of blood T cell repertoires in COVID-19. Germline CDR1 and CDR2: KGHSH and LQKENI. V was clipped by 6 bases and J by 5 bases; unmatched bases: 9. The CDR3 consists of 15 residues. TCRdb's table, derived via immunoSEQ multiplex PCR, lists solely in-frame clones and lacks some. The data hold under 300,000 clones, with approximately 86% observed a single time. The chain combines TRBV18 with TRBJ2-5, with 10 bases matching TRBD2. The TCR comes from a woman of 80 years or more with active or convalescent COVID-19. Sequencing used peripheral blood. CDR3: CASSLLGLALETQYF. DNA for the CDR3: TGTGCCAGCTCCCTTCTGGGACTAGCGTTGGAGACCCAGTACTTC.